This T cell receptor (beta chain) was retrieved from a study of blood T cell repertoires in COVID-19. At the level of the study: T cells, B-cell-depleted T cells, or PBMCs provided the cDNA or gDNA that served as material.

As processed by the authors: Nucleated cell number was recorded as an estimate derived from reference gene primer amplification. This table comes from immunoSEQ multiplex PCR, and its TCRdb copy is limited to in-frame clones, with some not included. V and J calls and clone size follow that table, whereas D and trimming were derived from the DNA. The sample lists some 200,000 clones; 65% to 85% were seen once. The CDR3 runs to 13 residues. V dropped 0 bases and J dropped 0 bases, with 4 bases sitting between them. CDR1 is GTSNPN, CDR2 SVGIG, per germline (reference sequence). Source material: peripheral blood. V and J are TRBV30 and TRBJ2-3; D not certain. The sequence derives from a woman under 40 who had recovered from COVID-19. CDR3: CAWSVRSTDTQYF. CDR3 in DNA: TGTGCCTGGAGTGTTCGGAGCACAGATACGCAGTATTTT.